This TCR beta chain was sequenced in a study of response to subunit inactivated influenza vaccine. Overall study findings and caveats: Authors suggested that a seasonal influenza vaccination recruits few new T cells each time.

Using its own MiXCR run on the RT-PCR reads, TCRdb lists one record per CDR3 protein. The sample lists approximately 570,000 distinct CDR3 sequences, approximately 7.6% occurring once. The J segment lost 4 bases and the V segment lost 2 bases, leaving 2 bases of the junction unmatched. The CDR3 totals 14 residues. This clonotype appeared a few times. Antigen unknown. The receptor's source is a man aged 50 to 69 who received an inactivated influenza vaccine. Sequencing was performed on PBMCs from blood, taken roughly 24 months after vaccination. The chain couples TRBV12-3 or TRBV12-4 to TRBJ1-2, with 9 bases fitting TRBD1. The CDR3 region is CASSLRDRVYGYTF. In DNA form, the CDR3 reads TGTGCCAGCAGTTTAAGGGACAGGGTCTATGGCTACACCTTC.